The 5 T cell receptor beta chains given below trace back to one sample, sequenced in a study of CD8 T cells in ankylosing spondylitis. Via MiXCR, TCRdb re-called the 5' RACE reads, giving one row per CDR3 protein. Among around 250,000 distinct CDR3 sequences listed, roughly a third were seen once. Sample: blood, either unsorted or a sorted T cell fraction (not recorded which). All receptors derive from a male donor with ankylosing spondylitis or in good health (not recorded which).

This chain links TRBV7-9 with TRBJ2-3; no definite D call. Germline lookup yields CDR1 SEHNR and CDR2 FQNEAQ (reference sequence). Trimming removed 3 bases from V and 5 bases from J, with 6 bases in between. The CDR3 is 12 residues long. Here the CDR3 DNA reads TGTGCCAGCAGCTTCGTGGGAGATACGCAGTATTTT. It encodes CASSFVGDTQYF.

There are a few counts of this clonotype. The rearrangement links TRBV27 to TRBJ1-5; D is unclear. Trimming stripped 10 bases from V and 9 bases from J, with 10 bases between. CDR1 is MNHEY and CDR2 is SMNVEV in the germline V gene (reference sequence). CDR3 length: 10 residues. CDR3 region: CATGLWPQHF. CDR3 in DNA: TGTGCCACCGGTCTTTGGCCCCAGCATTTT.

This clonotype was counted only a few times. The chain joins TRBV9 to TRBJ2-7, with D maybe TRBD2 (5 bases). The V end was cut by 0 bases, the J end by 3 bases, with 10 bases between. The CDR3 contains 14 residues. Per the germline V gene, CDR1 is SGDLS and CDR2 is YYNGEE. The CDR3: CASSVAGAGYEQYF. The CDR3 DNA reads TGTGCCAGCAGCGTAGCGGGCGCGGGCTACGAGCAGTACTTC.

V and J are TRBV20-1 and TRBJ2-1; tentative D call: TRBD1 (5 bases). This CDR3 spans 15 amino acids. CDR1 and CDR2 from the germline V gene are DFQATT and SNEGSKA (reference sequence). Trimming pared 5 bases from V and 2 bases from J, leaving 16 bases between. This CDR3 reads CSAPGSSQTYNEQFF. DNA of the CDR3: TGCAGTGCTCCAGGGTCCTCACAAACCTACAATGAGCAGTTCTTC.

V usage is TRBV29-1 and J usage is TRBJ1-1; D is ambiguous. V was pared by 1 base and J by 0 bases, with 12 bases between. Germline values: CDR1 SQVTM, CDR2 ANQGSEA. This CDR3 has 15 residues. The chain's CDR3 is CSVEGTEELNTEAFF. In DNA form, the CDR3 reads TGCAGCGTTGAAGGTACGGAGGAGTTGAACACTGAAGCTTTCTTT.